The rows below give T cell receptor beta chains drawn from one sample of a study of T-cell memory formation after mild COVID-19. TCRdb itself ran the 5' RACE reads through MiXCR, one entry per CDR3 protein. This table has roughly 130,000 distinct CDR3 sequences, approximately 6.3% appearing once. Sequencing was done on a sample of PBMCs or a T cell subset sorted from them (not recorded which). Receptor source: an adult woman who had mild COVID-19 (a few samples of this study predate the infection). Cell type and time point are not known. Both conserved end residues are part of each CDR3. Each record gives: clone size, J gene, V gene, D gene, CDR3 protein, CDR3 DNA. D genes are given only for firm matches. Expanded clones are given a class, and other clones once, few, many or no size at all.

clone size: NA
J gene: TRBJ1-1
V gene: TRBV6-5
D gene: NA
CDR3 protein: CASSSTGRATEAFF
CDR3 DNA: TGTGCCAGCAGTTCCACGGGCAGGGCCACTGAAGCTTTCTTT

clone size: NA
J gene: TRBJ2-1
V gene: TRBV29-1
D gene: NA
CDR3 protein: CSVLKQGYNEQFF
CDR3 DNA: TGCAGCGTTTTAAAACAGGGATACAATGAGCAGTTCTTC

clone size: few
J gene: TRBJ2-2
V gene: TRBV7-3
D gene: NA
CDR3 protein: CASSSSRDTSELFF
CDR3 DNA: TGTGCCAGCAGCTCGTCCCGGGACACGTCCGAGCTGTTTTTT

clone size: few
J gene: TRBJ2-1
V gene: TRBV5-1
D gene: TRBD2
CDR3 protein: CASSYTLRSGGKTYNEQFF
CDR3 DNA: TGCGCCAGCAGCTATACGCTGAGAAGCGGGGGAAAAACCTACAATGAGCAGTTCTTC

clone size: few
J gene: TRBJ1-5
V gene: TRBV7-8
D gene: NA
CDR3 protein: CASSPPGDNQPQHF
CDR3 DNA: TGTGCCAGCAGCCCGCCCGGGGACAATCAGCCCCAGCATTTT

clone size: few
J gene: TRBJ2-3
V gene: TRBV3-1
D gene: NA
CDR3 protein: CASIRGDTQYF
CDR3 DNA: TGTGCCAGTATCAGGGGAGATACGCAGTATTTT

clone size: NA
J gene: TRBJ1-1
V gene: TRBV12-3/TRBV12-4
D gene: NA
CDR3 protein: CASSLTSGMNTEAFF
CDR3 DNA: TGTGCCAGCAGTTTAACTTCTGGCATGAACACTGAAGCTTTCTTT

clone size: few
J gene: TRBJ1-4
V gene: TRBV7-9
D gene: NA
CDR3 protein: CASSLGPATNEKLFF
CDR3 DNA: TGTGCCAGCAGCTTAGGGCCTGCAACTAATGAAAAACTGTTTTTT

clone size: few
J gene: TRBJ2-2
V gene: TRBV27
D gene: NA
CDR3 protein: CASSLDSPNTGELFF
CDR3 DNA: TGTGCCAGCAGTCTGGACAGTCCGAACACCGGGGAGCTGTTTTTT

clone size: few
J gene: TRBJ2-5
V gene: TRBV7-2
D gene: TRBD2
CDR3 protein: CASSLTSGGETQYF
CDR3 DNA: TGTGCCAGCAGCTTGACTAGCGGGGGGGAGACCCAGTACTTC

clone size: many
J gene: TRBJ2-1
V gene: TRBV27
D gene: TRBD2
CDR3 protein: CASSRGLAGGGRINEQFF
CDR3 DNA: TGTGCCAGCAGCCGCGGACTAGCGGGGGGAGGTCGGATTAATGAGCAGTTCTTC

clone size: NA
J gene: TRBJ2-2
V gene: TRBV12-3/TRBV12-4
D gene: TRBD2
CDR3 protein: CASSLSSSGAGELFF
CDR3 DNA: TGTGCCAGCAGTTTAAGCTCTAGCGGGGCCGGGGAGCTGTTTTTT

clone size: many
J gene: TRBJ1-5
V gene: TRBV24-1
D gene: NA
CDR3 protein: CATSDGAWSNQPQHF
CDR3 DNA: TGTGCCACCAGTGACGGGGCCTGGAGCAATCAGCCCCAGCATTTT

clone size: NA
J gene: TRBJ1-2
V gene: TRBV4-2
D gene: NA
CDR3 protein: CASSQDPGRGGYTF
CDR3 DNA: TGTGCCAGCAGCCAAGATCCCGGCAGGGGTGGCTACACCTTC

clone size: few
J gene: TRBJ1-2
V gene: TRBV7-9
D gene: TRBD1
CDR3 protein: CASRSPRDREDGYTF
CDR3 DNA: TGTGCCAGCAGATCGCCCCGGGACAGGGAGGATGGCTACACCTTC

clone size: many
J gene: TRBJ2-1
V gene: TRBV20-1
D gene: TRBD2
CDR3 protein: CSARDSRTSNEQFF
CDR3 DNA: TGCAGTGCTAGAGATTCCCGGACTAGCAATGAGCAGTTCTTC

clone size: few
J gene: TRBJ1-2
V gene: TRBV11-1
D gene: NA
CDR3 protein: CASSLEGLPYGYTF
CDR3 DNA: TGTGCCAGCAGCTTAGAGGGGCTGCCCTATGGCTACACCTTC

clone size: few
J gene: TRBJ2-7
V gene: TRBV12-3/TRBV12-4
D gene: NA
CDR3 protein: CASSLDPYEQYF
CDR3 DNA: TGTGCCAGCAGTTTAGACCCCTACGAGCAGTACTTC

clone size: many
J gene: TRBJ1-5
V gene: TRBV18
D gene: NA
CDR3 protein: CASSPDLNQPQHF
CDR3 DNA: TGTGCCAGCTCACCCGACCTGAATCAGCCCCAGCATTTT

clone size: few
J gene: TRBJ2-7
V gene: TRBV19
D gene: NA
CDR3 protein: CASSRTGKYEQYF
CDR3 DNA: TGTGCCAGTAGCAGAACAGGGAAATACGAGCAGTACTTC

clone size: few
J gene: TRBJ2-3
V gene: TRBV5-1
D gene: TRBD2
CDR3 protein: CASSSSGGLSTDTQYF
CDR3 DNA: TGCGCCAGCAGCAGCAGCGGGGGGCTTAGCACAGATACGCAGTATTTT

clone size: NA
J gene: TRBJ2-3
V gene: TRBV5-1
D gene: NA
CDR3 protein: CASSSVGESTDTQYF
CDR3 DNA: TGCGCCAGCAGCTCCGTTGGGGAGAGCACAGATACGCAGTATTTT

clone size: many
J gene: TRBJ2-1
V gene: TRBV5-1
D gene: NA
CDR3 protein: CASRLGYSYNEQFF
CDR3 DNA: TGCGCCAGCAGGCTGGGATACTCCTACAATGAGCAGTTCTTC

clone size: few
J gene: TRBJ2-7
V gene: TRBV4-3
D gene: NA
CDR3 protein: CASSQGEATYEQYF
CDR3 DNA: TGCGCCAGCAGCCAAGGGGAAGCGACCTACGAGCAGTACTTC

clone size: NA
J gene: TRBJ2-1
V gene: TRBV7-3
D gene: NA
CDR3 protein: CASSYDGSSYNEQFF
CDR3 DNA: TGTGCCAGCAGCTATGACGGTAGCTCCTACAATGAGCAGTTCTTC

clone size: many
J gene: TRBJ2-1
V gene: TRBV21-1
D gene: NA
CDR3 protein: CASGPSGPDNEQFF
CDR3 DNA: TGTGCCAGCGGCCCTAGCGGACCTGACAATGAGCAGTTCTTC

clone size: many
J gene: TRBJ2-5
V gene: TRBV5-1
D gene: NA
CDR3 protein: CASSLWPNGGRQETQYF
CDR3 DNA: TGCGCCAGCAGCTTGTGGCCAAACGGGGGGCGACAAGAGACCCAGTACTTC

clone size: many
J gene: TRBJ2-7
V gene: TRBV4-3
D gene: NA
CDR3 protein: CASSQDRTGSNFEQYF
CDR3 DNA: TGCGCCAGCAGCCAAGATCGAACAGGGTCAAATTTCGAGCAGTACTTC

clone size: few
J gene: TRBJ1-1
V gene: TRBV7-2
D gene: NA
CDR3 protein: CASSLDGELMNTEAFF
CDR3 DNA: TGTGCCAGCAGCTTAGATGGGGAGCTAATGAACACTGAAGCTTTCTTT

clone size: NA
J gene: TRBJ2-5
V gene: TRBV9
D gene: NA
CDR3 protein: CASSVKGAGETQYF
CDR3 DNA: TGTGCCAGCAGCGTGAAAGGGGCCGGGGAGACCCAGTACTTC

clone size: many
J gene: TRBJ2-7
V gene: TRBV7-2
D gene: TRBD1
CDR3 protein: CASSLNRGWYEQYF
CDR3 DNA: TGTGCCAGCAGCCTGAACAGGGGGTGGTACGAGCAGTACTTC

clone size: NA
J gene: TRBJ2-1
V gene: TRBV18
D gene: TRBD2
CDR3 protein: CASSPPGLAGDNEQFF
CDR3 DNA: TGTGCCAGCTCACCACCGGGACTAGCGGGGGACAATGAGCAGTTCTTC

clone size: many
J gene: TRBJ2-7
V gene: TRBV4-2
D gene: TRBD1
CDR3 protein: CASSQDLGDRAFGEQYF
CDR3 DNA: TGTGCCAGCAGCCAAGATTTGGGGGACAGGGCCTTCGGCGAGCAGTACTTC

clone size: NA
J gene: TRBJ1-2
V gene: TRBV5-4
D gene: TRBD1
CDR3 protein: CASSLYGQGFSYGYTF
CDR3 DNA: TGTGCCAGCAGCCTCTACGGACAGGGTTTCTCCTATGGCTACACCTTC

clone size: NA
J gene: TRBJ1-5
V gene: TRBV10-3
D gene: NA
CDR3 protein: CAISESQGLQSNQPQHF
CDR3 DNA: TGTGCCATCAGTGAGTCGCAGGGGCTCCAGAGCAATCAGCCCCAGCATTTT

clone size: NA
J gene: TRBJ2-3
V gene: TRBV7-2
D gene: NA
CDR3 protein: CASSSRTGAGDTQYF
CDR3 DNA: TGTGCCAGCAGCTCAAGGACCGGCGCAGGAGATACGCAGTATTTT

clone size: few
J gene: TRBJ1-1
V gene: TRBV29-1
D gene: TRBD1
CDR3 protein: CSVTTGLTEAFF
CDR3 DNA: TGCAGCGTAACGACAGGGCTCACTGAAGCTTTCTTT

clone size: many
J gene: TRBJ2-2
V gene: TRBV12-3/TRBV12-4
D gene: NA
CDR3 protein: CASSSDGGNTGELFF
CDR3 DNA: TGTGCCAGCAGTTCGGATGGCGGGAACACCGGGGAGCTGTTTTTT

clone size: NA
J gene: TRBJ1-2
V gene: TRBV24-1
D gene: TRBD1
CDR3 protein: CATSDLGTGNGYTF
CDR3 DNA: TGTGCCACCAGTGACCTCGGGACAGGGAATGGCTACACCTTC

clone size: NA
J gene: TRBJ2-2
V gene: TRBV5-1
D gene: TRBD1
CDR3 protein: CASSPPRTGVGTGELFF
CDR3 DNA: TGCGCCAGCAGCCCCCCACGGACAGGGGTAGGCACCGGGGAGCTGTTTTTT

clone size: many
J gene: TRBJ2-2
V gene: TRBV24-1
D gene: TRBD1
CDR3 protein: CATEGTANTGELFF
CDR3 DNA: TGTGCCACCGAGGGGACAGCGAACACCGGGGAGCTGTTTTTT

clone size: few
J gene: TRBJ1-2
V gene: TRBV11-2
D gene: TRBD1
CDR3 protein: CASSSSRRQGSGYTF
CDR3 DNA: TGTGCCAGCAGCTCTAGCCGTCGACAGGGGAGTGGCTACACCTTC

clone size: few
J gene: TRBJ1-1
V gene: TRBV12-3/TRBV12-4
D gene: NA
CDR3 protein: CASSSTGYTEAFF
CDR3 DNA: TGTGCCAGCAGTTCAACAGGGTACACTGAAGCTTTCTTT

clone size: many
J gene: TRBJ2-2
V gene: TRBV11-2
D gene: NA
CDR3 protein: CASSLMRTGELFF
CDR3 DNA: TGTGCCAGCAGCTTAATGAGGACCGGGGAGCTGTTTTTT

clone size: NA
J gene: TRBJ2-1
V gene: TRBV27
D gene: NA
CDR3 protein: CASSSSGKQFF
CDR3 DNA: TGTGCCAGCAGTTCCTCGGGGAAGCAGTTCTTC

clone size: NA
J gene: TRBJ1-2
V gene: TRBV5-8
D gene: NA
CDR3 protein: CASSSHRFQDGYTF
CDR3 DNA: TGTGCCAGCAGCAGTCACAGGTTTCAGGATGGCTACACCTTC

clone size: many
J gene: TRBJ2-6
V gene: TRBV18
D gene: TRBD1
CDR3 protein: CASSLKTGGSSGANVLTF
CDR3 DNA: TGTGCCAGCTCACTTAAGACAGGGGGAAGCTCTGGGGCCAACGTCCTGACTTTC

clone size: few
J gene: TRBJ2-3
V gene: TRBV7-2
D gene: NA
CDR3 protein: CASSPDWGTDTQYF
CDR3 DNA: TGTGCCAGCAGCCCAGATTGGGGCACAGATACGCAGTATTTT

clone size: many
J gene: TRBJ2-3
V gene: TRBV5-1
D gene: TRBD2
CDR3 protein: CASSLALAGPTDTQYF
CDR3 DNA: TGCGCCAGCAGCTTGGCCCTAGCGGGACCCACAGATACGCAGTATTTT

clone size: NA
J gene: TRBJ1-1
V gene: TRBV9
D gene: TRBD1
CDR3 protein: CASSALTGSNTEAFF
CDR3 DNA: TGTGCCAGCAGCGCACTGACAGGGTCGAACACTGAAGCTTTCTTT

clone size: few
J gene: TRBJ2-3
V gene: TRBV3-1
D gene: NA
CDR3 protein: CASSQLPGGGATDTQYF
CDR3 DNA: TGTGCCAGCAGCCAGCTACCTGGCGGCGGGGCCACAGATACGCAGTATTTT

clone size: few
J gene: TRBJ1-1
V gene: TRBV4-2
D gene: NA
CDR3 protein: CASSQVGQLNTEAFF
CDR3 DNA: TGTGCCAGCAGCCAAGTCGGGCAGCTGAACACTGAAGCTTTCTTT

clone size: NA
J gene: TRBJ2-1
V gene: TRBV20-1
D gene: NA
CDR3 protein: CSATLEGNEQFF
CDR3 DNA: TGCAGTGCTACCCTCGAGGGGAATGAGCAGTTCTTC

clone size: few
J gene: TRBJ2-1
V gene: TRBV5-5
D gene: TRBD2
CDR3 protein: CASSPAMTSVGEQFF
CDR3 DNA: TGTGCCAGCAGCCCAGCAATGACTAGCGTCGGTGAGCAGTTCTTC